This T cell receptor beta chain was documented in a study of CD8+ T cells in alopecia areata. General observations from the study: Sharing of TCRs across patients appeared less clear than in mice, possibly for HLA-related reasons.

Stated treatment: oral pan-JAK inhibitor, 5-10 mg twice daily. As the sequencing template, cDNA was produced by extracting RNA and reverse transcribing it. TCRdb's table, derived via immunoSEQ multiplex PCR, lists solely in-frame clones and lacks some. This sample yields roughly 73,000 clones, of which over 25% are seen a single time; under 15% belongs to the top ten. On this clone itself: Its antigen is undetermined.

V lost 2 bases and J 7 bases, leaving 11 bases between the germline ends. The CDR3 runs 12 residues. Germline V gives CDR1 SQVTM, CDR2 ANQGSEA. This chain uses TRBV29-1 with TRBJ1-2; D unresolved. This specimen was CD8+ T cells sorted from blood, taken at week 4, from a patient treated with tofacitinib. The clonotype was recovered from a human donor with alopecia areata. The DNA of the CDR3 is TGCAGCGTTGAAAGGCAGCAGCGTGGCTACACCTTC. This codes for CSVERQQRGYTF.